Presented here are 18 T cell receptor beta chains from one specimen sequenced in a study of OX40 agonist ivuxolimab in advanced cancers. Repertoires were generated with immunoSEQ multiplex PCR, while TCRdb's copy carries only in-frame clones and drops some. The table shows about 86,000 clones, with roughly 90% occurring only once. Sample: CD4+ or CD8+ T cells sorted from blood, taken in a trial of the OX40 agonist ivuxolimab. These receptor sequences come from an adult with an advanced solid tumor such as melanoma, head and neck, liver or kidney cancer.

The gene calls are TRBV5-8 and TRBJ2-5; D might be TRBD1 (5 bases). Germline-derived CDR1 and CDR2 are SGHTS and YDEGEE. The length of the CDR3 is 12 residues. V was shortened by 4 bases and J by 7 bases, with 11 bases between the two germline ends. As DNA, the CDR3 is TGTGCCAGCAGCCTAGGGGTAGCGACCCAGTACTTC. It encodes CASSLGVATQYF.

For the CDR3, the DNA is TGCGCCAGCAGCCCCCGGACTAGCGGTTCCTACGAGCAGTACTTC. As protein: CASSPRTSGSYEQYF. This chain links TRBV5-1 with TRBJ2-7; the match to TRBD2 covers 10 bases. Germline CDR1 is SGHRS and CDR2 is YFSETQ. Losses at the gene ends were 4 bases for V and 1 base for J; bases not matched to a gene: 5. The CDR3 length is 15 residues.

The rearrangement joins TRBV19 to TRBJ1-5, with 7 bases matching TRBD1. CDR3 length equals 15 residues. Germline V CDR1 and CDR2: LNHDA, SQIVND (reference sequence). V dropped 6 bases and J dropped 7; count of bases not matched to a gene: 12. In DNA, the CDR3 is TGTGCCAGTAGCTACGGGACAGTTCCGGGGCAGCCCCAGCATTTT. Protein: CASSYGTVPGQPQHF.

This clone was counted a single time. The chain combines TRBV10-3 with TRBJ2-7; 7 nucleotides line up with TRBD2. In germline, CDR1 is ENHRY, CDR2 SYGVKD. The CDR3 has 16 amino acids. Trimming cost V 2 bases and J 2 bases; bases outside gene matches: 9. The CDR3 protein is CAISEPGWEGAYEQYF. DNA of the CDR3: TGTGCCATCAGTGAGCCCGGCTGGGAGGGAGCCTACGAGCAGTACTTC.

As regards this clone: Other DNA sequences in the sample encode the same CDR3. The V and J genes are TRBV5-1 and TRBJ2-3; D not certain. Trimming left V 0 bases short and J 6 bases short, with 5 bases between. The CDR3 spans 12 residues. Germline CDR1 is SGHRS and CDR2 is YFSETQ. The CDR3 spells CASSLEGDTQYF. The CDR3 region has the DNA TGCGCCAGCAGCTTGGAAGGGGATACGCAGTATTTT.

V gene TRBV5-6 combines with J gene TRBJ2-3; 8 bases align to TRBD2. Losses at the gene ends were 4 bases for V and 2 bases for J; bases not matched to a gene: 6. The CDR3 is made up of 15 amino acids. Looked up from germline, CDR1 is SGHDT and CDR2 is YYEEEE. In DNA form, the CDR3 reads TGTGCCAGCAGCCGGGAGGGCGGATACACAGATACGCAGTATTTT. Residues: CASSREGGYTDTQYF. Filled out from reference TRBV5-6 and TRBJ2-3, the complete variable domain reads DAGVTQSPTHLIKTRGQQVTLRCSPKSGHDTVSWYQQALGQGPQFIFQYYEEEERQRGNFPDRFSGHQFPNYSSELNVNALLLGDSALYLCASSREGGYTDTQYFGPGTRLTVL.

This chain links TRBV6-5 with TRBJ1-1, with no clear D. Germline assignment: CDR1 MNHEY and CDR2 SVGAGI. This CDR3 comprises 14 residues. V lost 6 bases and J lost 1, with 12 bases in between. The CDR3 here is CASRPWIGNTEAFF. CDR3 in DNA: TGTGCCAGCAGACCCTGGATAGGGAACACTGAAGCTTTCTTT.

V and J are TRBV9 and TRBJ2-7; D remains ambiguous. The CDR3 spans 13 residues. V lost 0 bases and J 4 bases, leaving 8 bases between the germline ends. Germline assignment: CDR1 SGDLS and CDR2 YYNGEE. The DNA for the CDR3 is TGTGCCAGCAGCGTAGGGGCAGAGTACGAGCAGTACTTC. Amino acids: CASSVGAEYEQYF.

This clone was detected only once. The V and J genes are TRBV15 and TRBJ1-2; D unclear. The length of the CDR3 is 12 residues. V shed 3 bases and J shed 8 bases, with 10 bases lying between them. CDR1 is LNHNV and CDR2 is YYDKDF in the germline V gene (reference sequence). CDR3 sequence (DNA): TGTGCCACCAGCAGGCCTTCGGGAGGCTACACCTTC. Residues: CATSRPSGGYTF. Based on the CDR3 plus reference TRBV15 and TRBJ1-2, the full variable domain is DAMVIQNPRYQVTQFGKPVTLSCSQTLNHNVMYWYQQKSSQAPKLLFHYYDKDFNNEADTPDNFQSRRPNTSFCFLDIRSPGLGDTAMYLCATSRPSGGYTFGSGTRLTVV.

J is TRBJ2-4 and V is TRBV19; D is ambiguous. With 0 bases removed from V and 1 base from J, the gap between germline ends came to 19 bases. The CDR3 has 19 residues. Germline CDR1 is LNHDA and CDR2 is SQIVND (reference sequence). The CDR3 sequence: CASSIDVGRFQVAKNIQYF. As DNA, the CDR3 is TGTGCCAGTAGTATAGATGTGGGTAGGTTCCAGGTGGCCAAAAACATTCAGTACTTC.

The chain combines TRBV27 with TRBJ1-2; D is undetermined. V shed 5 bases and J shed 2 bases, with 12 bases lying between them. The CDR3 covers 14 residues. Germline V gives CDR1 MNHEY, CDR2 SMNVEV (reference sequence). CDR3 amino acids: CASSLRTGNYGYTF. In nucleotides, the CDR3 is TGTGCCAGCAGTCTGAGGACGGGAAACTATGGCTACACCTTC.

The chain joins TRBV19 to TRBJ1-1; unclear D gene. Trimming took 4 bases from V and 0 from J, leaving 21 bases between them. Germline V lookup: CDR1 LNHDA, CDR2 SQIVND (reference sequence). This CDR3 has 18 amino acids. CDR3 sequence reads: CASSNRPPQRGLNTEAFF. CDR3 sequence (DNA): TGTGCCAGTAGTAACCGACCCCCGCAAAGAGGTTTGAACACTGAAGCTTTCTTT.

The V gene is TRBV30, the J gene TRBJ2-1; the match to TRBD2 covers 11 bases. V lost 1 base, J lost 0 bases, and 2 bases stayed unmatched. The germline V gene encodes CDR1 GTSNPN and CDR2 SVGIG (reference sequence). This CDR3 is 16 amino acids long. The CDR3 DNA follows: TGTGCCTGGAGTGGACTAGCGGGGAGCTCCTACAATGAGCAGTTCTTC. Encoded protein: CAWSGLAGSSYNEQFF.

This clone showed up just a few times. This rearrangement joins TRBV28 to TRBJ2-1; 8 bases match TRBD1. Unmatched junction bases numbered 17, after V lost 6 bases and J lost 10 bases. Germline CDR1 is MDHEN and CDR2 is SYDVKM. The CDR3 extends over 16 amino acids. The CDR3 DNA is TGTGCCAGCAGGTCAGGGGCAGGACAGGGCCGGAAGGAGCAGTTCTTC. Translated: CASRSGAGQGRKEQFF. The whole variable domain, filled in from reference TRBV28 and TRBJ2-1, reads DVKVTQSSRYLVKRTGEKVFLECVQDMDHENMFWYRQDPGLGLRLIYFSYDVKMKEKGDIPEGYSVSREKKERFSLILESASTNQTSMYLCASRSGAGQGRKEQFFGPGTRLTVL.

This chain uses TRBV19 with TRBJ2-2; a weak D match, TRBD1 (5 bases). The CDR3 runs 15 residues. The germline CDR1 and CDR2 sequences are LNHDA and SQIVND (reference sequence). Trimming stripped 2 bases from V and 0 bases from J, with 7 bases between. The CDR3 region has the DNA TGTGCCAGTAGTATACAGGGTACGAACACCGGGGAGCTGTTTTTT. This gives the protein CASSIQGTNTGELFF.

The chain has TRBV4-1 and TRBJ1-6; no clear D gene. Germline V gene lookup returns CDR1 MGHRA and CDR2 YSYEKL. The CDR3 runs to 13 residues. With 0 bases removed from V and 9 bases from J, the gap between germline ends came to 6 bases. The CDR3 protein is CASSQDIGSPLHF. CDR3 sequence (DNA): TGCGCCAGCAGCCAAGATATCGGTTCACCCCTCCACTTT.

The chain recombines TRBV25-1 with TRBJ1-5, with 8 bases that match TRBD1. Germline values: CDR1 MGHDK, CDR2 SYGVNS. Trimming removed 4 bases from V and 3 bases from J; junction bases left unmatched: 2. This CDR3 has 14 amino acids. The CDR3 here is CASSGQGSNQPQHF. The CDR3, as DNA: TGTGCCAGCAGTGGACAGGGGTCCAATCAGCCCCAGCATTTT.

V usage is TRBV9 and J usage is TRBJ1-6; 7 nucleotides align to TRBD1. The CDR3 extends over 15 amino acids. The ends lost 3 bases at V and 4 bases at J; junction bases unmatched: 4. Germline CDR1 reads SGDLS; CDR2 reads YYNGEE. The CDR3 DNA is TGTGCCAGCAGCGCTGCAGGGGGGTATAATTCACCCCTCCACTTT. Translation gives CASSAAGGYNSPLHF. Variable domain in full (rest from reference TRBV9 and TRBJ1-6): DSGVTQTPKHLITATGQRVTLRCSPRSGDLSVYWYQQSLDQGLQFLIQYYNGEERAKGNILERFSAQQFPDLHSELNLSSLELGDSALYFCASSAAGGYNSPLHFGNGTRLTVT.